A single sample gave rise to the 32 T cell receptor beta chains below, sequenced in a study of radiotherapy plus CTLA-4 blockade in lung cancer. Data came from immunoSEQ multiplex PCR; TCRdb stores just in-frame clones and leaves some out. The data show about 60,000 clones, with more than 60% seen just once and approximately 4.3% held by the top ten. Source: peripheral blood, taken from a patient treated with radiotherapy plus ipilimumab. These receptors all stem from a human donor with non-small cell lung cancer who had a partial response to radiotherapy plus ipilimumab.

The chain has TRBV5-1 and TRBJ2-7; no reliable D call. Germline V lookup: CDR1 SGHRS, CDR2 YFSETQ. The CDR3 totals 13 residues. The ends were cut back, 1 base at V and 6 bases at J, with 11 bases in the middle. The CDR3 bases are TGCGCCAGCAGCTTGTCACCAGTCTTCGAGCAGTACTTC. The encoded protein is CASSLSPVFEQYF. The full variable domain, with the rest looked up from reference TRBV5-1 and TRBJ2-7, is KAGVTQTPRYLIKTRGQQVTLSCSPISGHRSVSWYQQTPGQGLQFLFEYFSETQRNKGNFPGRFSGRQFSNSRSEMNVSTLELGDSALYLCASSLSPVFEQYFGPGTRLTVT.

The CDR3 DNA sequence: TGTGCCAGCAGCGACAGGGGTCAACAAGAGACCCAGTACTTC. Encoded protein: CASSDRGQQETQYF. This sequence joins TRBV5-6 and TRBJ2-5, with TRBD1 matching over 8 bases. This CDR3 has 14 amino acids. Germline-derived CDR1 and CDR2 are SGHDT and YYEEEE. V lost 4 bases to trimming and J lost 2 bases; unmatched junction nucleotides: 4.

The CDR3 DNA reads TGTGCCAGCAGTCCCCATTTTGAGAATCAGCCCCAGCATTTT. Its translation is CASSPHFENQPQHF. The V gene is TRBV27, the J gene TRBJ1-5, with unresolved D. The CDR3 sequence is 14 residues long. Germline-derived CDR1 and CDR2 are MNHEY and SMNVEV (reference sequence). Trimming took off 5 bases at V and 4 bases at J, with 12 bases between the two ends.

V gene TRBV19 combines with J gene TRBJ1-1, with no clear D. In germline, CDR1 is LNHDA, CDR2 SQIVND (reference sequence). The CDR3 sequence is 13 residues long. V was trimmed by 8 bases and J by 5 bases, leaving 15 bases between them. CDR3 amino acids: CASSVTLETEAFF. Written as DNA, the CDR3 is TGTGCCAGTTCCGTAACTCTAGAGACTGAAGCTTTCTTT.

In its sample, this clone was seen a few times. V gene TRBV4-1 combines with J gene TRBJ2-2, with 7 bases identical to TRBD1. Germline V lookup: CDR1 MGHRA, CDR2 YSYEKL. This CDR3 is 16 amino acids long. Trimming at V came to 2 bases and at J to 3 bases, leaving 6 bases not matched to a gene. CDR3 in amino acids: CASSQRGGRDTGELFF. In DNA form, the CDR3 reads TGCGCCAGCAGCCAAAGAGGGGGCCGGGACACCGGGGAGCTGTTTTTT.

The chain employs TRBV28 and TRBJ2-1; D perhaps matches TRBD2 (7 bases). The V end lost 2 bases, the J end lost 0 bases, and 11 bases lay between the germline ends. CDR1 MDHEN and CDR2 SYDVKM come from the germline V gene. CDR3 length equals 16 residues. The CDR3 here is CASSLQGGGSYNEQFF. The CDR3 DNA is TGTGCCAGCAGTTTACAAGGGGGGGGCTCCTACAATGAGCAGTTCTTC. Variable domain in full (rest from reference TRBV28 and TRBJ2-1): DVKVTQSSRYLVKRTGEKVFLECVQDMDHENMFWYRQDPGLGLRLIYFSYDVKMKEKGDIPEGYSVSREKKERFSLILESASTNQTSMYLCASSLQGGGSYNEQFFGPGTRLTVL.

This chain joins TRBV7-6 and TRBJ2-3; D is unclear. CDR3 length equals 15 residues. Per germline, CDR1 SGHVS and CDR2 FNYEAQ. Trimming cost V 5 bases and J 2 bases, with 14 bases left between them. The CDR3 DNA reads as TGTGCCAGCAGCCCGCGGCCAGTTCCCACAGATACGCAGTATTTT. It specifies CASSPRPVPTDTQYF.

This sequence joins TRBV2 and TRBJ2-7, with D possibly TRBD1 on 5 matching bases. Germline CDR1 is SNHLY and CDR2 is FYNNEI. The CDR3 covers 14 residues. Trimming pared 8 bases from V and 2 bases from J, leaving 16 bases between. The CDR3 here is CASSLQGLTYEQYF. The CDR3 DNA reads TGTGCCAGCTCTCTTCAGGGTCTTACCTACGAGCAGTACTTC.

The V and J genes are TRBV6-1 and TRBJ2-1; TRBD2 matches at 8 bases. Unmatched junction bases numbered 9, after V lost 2 bases and J lost 3 bases. The V gene's germline CDR1 is MNHNS and CDR2 SASEGT. CDR3 length equals 17 residues. The CDR3 DNA sequence: TGTGCCAGCAGTGAACCCGCCGGGGGGGCACACTACAATGAGCAGTTCTTC. This translates into CASSEPAGGAHYNEQFF.

This sequence joins TRBV6-5 and TRBJ2-3, with D possibly being TRBD1 (6 bases). The CDR3 is 15 amino acids. The germline V gene encodes CDR1 MNHEY and CDR2 SVGAGI. The V and J ends lost 6 bases and 4 bases respectively, with 17 bases between them. Here the CDR3 DNA reads TGTGCCAGCAGCCTACAGGGTTTGAACGCAGATACGCAGTATTTT. As protein: CASSLQGLNADTQYF.

CDR3 residues: CASSRGTGGVVNGYTF. Here the CDR3 DNA reads TGTGCCAGCAGCCGTGGGACAGGGGGAGTGGTAAATGGCTACACCTTC. This chain connects TRBV7-9 to TRBJ1-2, with 11 bases lining up with TRBD1. Germline assignment: CDR1 SEHNR and CDR2 FQNEAQ (reference sequence). The CDR3 runs to 16 residues. With V trimmed by 5 bases and J by 6 bases, 11 bases remained unmatched. Together with reference TRBV7-9 and TRBJ1-2, the CDR3 gives the full variable domain: DTGVSQNPRHKITKRGQNVTFRCDPISEHNRLYWYRQTLGQGPEFLTYFQNEAQLEKSRLLSDRFSAERPKGSFSTLEIQRTEQGDSAMYLCASSRGTGGVVNGYTFGSGTRLTVV.

The V call is TRBV5-1, the J call TRBJ2-7, with D possibly being TRBD2 (6 bases). CDR1 and CDR2 from the germline V gene are SGHRS and YFSETQ. V shed 4 bases and J shed 2 bases, with 19 bases lying between them. The CDR3 has 16 residues. CDR3 sequence reads: CASSPTSGTVPYEQYF. DNA for the CDR3: TGCGCCAGCAGCCCCACCTCCGGGACTGTCCCCTACGAGCAGTACTTC.

The chain has TRBV29-1 and TRBJ1-2, with TRBD1 as a possible D gene (5 bases). The germline V gene has CDR1 SQVTM and CDR2 ANQGSEA. This CDR3 is built from 12 residues. V lost 6 bases, J lost 3 bases, and 11 bases lay in between. CDR3 DNA sequence: TGCAGCGTCAGGGTAGGGGACTATGGCTACACCTTC. The encoded protein is CSVRVGDYGYTF. Full variable domain (remainder filled in from reference TRBV29-1 and TRBJ1-2): SAVISQKPSRDICQRGTSLTIQCQVDSQVTMMFWYRQQPGQSLTLIATANQGSEATYESGFVIDKFPISRPNLTFSTLTVSNMSPEDSSIYLCSVRVGDYGYTFGSGTRLTVV.

The rearrangement joins TRBV9 to TRBJ1-4, with 9 bases aligning to TRBD1. Germline CDR1 SGDLS, CDR2 YYNGEE. This CDR3 has 15 amino acids. J was trimmed by 6 bases and V by 4 bases; bases with no gene match: 7. The CDR3 here is CASSSSGTGYEKLFF. As DNA, the CDR3 is TGTGCCAGCAGCTCTTCCGGGACAGGGTATGAAAAACTGTTTTTT. The whole variable domain, filled in from reference TRBV9 and TRBJ1-4, reads DSGVTQTPKHLITATGQRVTLRCSPRSGDLSVYWYQQSLDQGLQFLIQYYNGEERAKGNILERFSAQQFPDLHSELNLSSLELGDSALYFCASSSSGTGYEKLFFGSGTQLSVL.

This chain connects TRBV21-1 to TRBJ1-5; the table assigns TRBD1, which was not confirmed against the DNA. TRBV21-1 is an annotated pseudogene. The CDR3 consists of 20 residues. The CDR3, as DNA: TGTGCCAGCACCCTAAAAGGACAGGGAAGAAAGGTTTATAGCAATCAGCCCCAGCATTTT. Encoded protein: CASTLKGQGRKVYSNQPQHF.

The chain uses TRBV11-2 and TRBJ2-1; maybe TRBD2 (6 bases). CDR1 and CDR2 (germline): SGHAT, FQNNGV. V lost 4 bases and J lost 10, with 17 bases in between. CDR3 length: 14 amino acids. The CDR3: CASSSLDYSREQFF. DNA of the CDR3: TGTGCCAGCAGCTCCTTGGACTACTCTCGCGAGCAGTTCTTC.

The J gene is TRBJ1-1, the V gene TRBV6-5, with 7 bases identical to TRBD1. Germline V gives CDR1 MNHEY, CDR2 SVGAGI. After removal of 7 bases from V and 2 bases from J, the junction contained 10 bases not matched to a gene. This CDR3 is built from 15 residues. The CDR3 sequence: CASNPGTAINTEAFF. Here the CDR3 DNA reads TGTGCCAGCAACCCCGGGACAGCTATTAACACTGAAGCTTTCTTT.

V and J are TRBV7-6 and TRBJ2-5; TRBD1 matches 7 bases. The CDR3 runs to 15 residues. Germline values: CDR1 SGHVS, CDR2 FNYEAQ. V lost 4 bases and J lost 3; bases outside the gene matches: 8. CDR3 nucleotides: TGTGCCAGCAGCTCCTCGGGACAGCCAGAAGAGACCCAGTACTTC. Amino acid sequence: CASSSSGQPEETQYF.

The chain recombines TRBV6-5 with TRBJ2-2, with D possibly matching TRBD1 (6 bases). CDR3 length: 14 amino acids. Germline CDR1 is MNHEY and CDR2 is SVGAGI. Trimming took 2 bases from V and 4 from J, leaving 8 bases between them. The CDR3 region has the DNA TGTGCCAGCAGTTACCGGGACACCACCGGGGAGCTGTTTTTT. Translation gives CASSYRDTTGELFF.

In nucleotides, the CDR3 is TGTGCCAGCAGCCCCCGACAGGAGGACACCGGGGAGCTGTTTTTT. Translation: CASSPRQEDTGELFF. The V call is TRBV9, the J call TRBJ2-2; D possibly corresponds to TRBD1 (6 bases). Germline loops: CDR1 SGDLS, CDR2 YYNGEE. V was shortened by 4 bases and J by 3 bases, with 13 bases between the two germline ends. There are 15 residues in the CDR3.

V is TRBV27 and J is TRBJ2-1; D is unclear. Trimming removed 0 bases from V and 4 bases from J, with 4 bases in between. The CDR3 runs to 13 residues. Per germline, CDR1 MNHEY and CDR2 SMNVEV (reference sequence). This chain's CDR3 is CASSLSPYNEQFF. The CDR3 DNA reads TGTGCCAGCAGTTTATCCCCTTACAATGAGCAGTTCTTC.

The chain couples TRBV15 to TRBJ1-5; D not certain. The CDR3 loop spans 16 amino acids. The ends were cut back, 0 bases at V and 6 bases at J, with 15 bases in the middle. CDR1 and CDR2 (germline): LNHNV, YYDKDF (reference sequence). In nucleotides, the CDR3 is TGTGCCACCAGCAGAGATGCGGACTTGGGAAGTCAGCCCCAGCATTTT. Translated, it gives CATSRDADLGSQPQHF.

This clone has only one observation. The chain combines TRBV5-6 with TRBJ1-1; TRBD1 matches 8 bases. The germline V gene encodes CDR1 SGHDT and CDR2 YYEEEE. The CDR3 totals 14 residues. Trimming cost V 2 bases and J 8 bases; bases outside gene matches: 8. The CDR3 spells CASSFHRGGTEAFF. For the CDR3, the DNA is TGTGCCAGCAGCTTTCACAGGGGGGGTACCGAAGCTTTCTTT. Full variable domain (missing parts from reference TRBV5-6 and TRBJ1-1): DAGVTQSPTHLIKTRGQQVTLRCSPKSGHDTVSWYQQALGQGPQFIFQYYEEEERQRGNFPDRFSGHQFPNYSSELNVNALLLGDSALYLCASSFHRGGTEAFFGQGTRLTVV.

The rearrangement links TRBV27 to TRBJ1-2, with TRBD1 matching over 7 bases. The CDR3 has 13 residues. Germline-derived CDR1 and CDR2 are MNHEY and SMNVEV (reference sequence). The V and J ends lost 4 bases and 7 bases, in that order; junction bases with no gene match: 6. The CDR3 here is CASSSLTGTGYTF. In nucleotides, the CDR3 is TGTGCCAGCAGTTCCCTGACAGGGACTGGCTACACCTTC.

The chain recombines TRBV19 with TRBJ2-3, with 8 bases fitting TRBD2. CDR1 and CDR2 (germline): LNHDA, SQIVND (reference sequence). The CDR3 consists of 15 residues. The ends lost 5 bases at V and 2 bases at J; junction bases unmatched: 6. CDR3 protein: CASSLTSANTDTQYF. DNA of the CDR3: TGTGCCAGTAGTTTGACTAGCGCTAACACAGATACGCAGTATTTT. The variable domain in full, with the rest retrieved from reference TRBV19 and TRBJ2-3, is DGGITQSPKYLFRKEGQNVTLSCEQNLNHDAMYWYRQDPGQGLRLIYYSQIVNDFQKGDIAEGYSVSREKKESFPLTVTSAQKNPTAFYLCASSLTSANTDTQYFGPGTRLTVL.

The chain carries TRBV4-3 and TRBJ2-3, with 12 bases fitting TRBD2. J was trimmed by 6 bases and V by 0 bases; bases with no gene match: 1. The CDR3 has 15 amino acids. CDR1 and CDR2 from the germline V gene are LGHNA and YSLEER. Written as DNA, the CDR3 is TGCGCCAGCAGCCAAGATACTAGCGGGGGGGATACGCAGTATTTT. Amino acid sequence: CASSQDTSGGDTQYF.

This rearrangement joins TRBV19 to TRBJ1-5; D gene uncertain. The germline gives CDR1 LNHDA, CDR2 SQIVND (reference sequence). V was pared by 3 bases and J by 4 bases, with 13 bases between. The CDR3 sequence is 15 residues long. The CDR3 DNA reads as TGTGCCAGTAGTATCCGGAGTGCCCAAAATCAGCCCCAGCATTTT. This encodes CASSIRSAQNQPQHF.

This sequence joins TRBV20-1 and TRBJ1-1; D is perhaps TRBD1 (5 bases). The CDR3 runs 11 residues. Per germline, CDR1 DFQATT and CDR2 SNEGSKA (reference sequence). CDR3 in amino acids: CSGRGPTEAFF. Written as DNA, the CDR3 is TGCAGCGGGAGGGGCCCCACTGAAGCTTTCTTT.

The rearrangement joins TRBV19 to TRBJ1-5; D gene unclear. Germline CDR1 and CDR2: LNHDA and SQIVND (reference sequence). Trimming shortened V by 1 base and J by 7 bases, and 11 bases separated the two germline ends. The CDR3 contains 14 residues. The CDR3 is CASSIGRAGQPQHF. CDR3 sequence (DNA): TGTGCCAGTAGTATAGGACGGGCGGGGCAGCCCCAGCATTTT. Looking up the rest from reference TRBV19 and TRBJ1-5 gives the full variable domain: DGGITQSPKYLFRKEGQNVTLSCEQNLNHDAMYWYRQDPGQGLRLIYYSQIVNDFQKGDIAEGYSVSREKKESFPLTVTSAQKNPTAFYLCASSIGRAGQPQHFGDGTRLSIL.

The chain carries TRBV10-3 and TRBJ2-3, with 10 bases that match TRBD2. V shed 6 bases, J shed 5 bases, and the junction held 5 bases outside the gene matches. The germline gives CDR1 ENHRY, CDR2 SYGVKD. The CDR3 has 14 residues. This chain's CDR3 is CAIRPGLARDTQYF. In nucleotides, the CDR3 is TGTGCCATCAGACCGGGACTAGCGCGAGATACGCAGTATTTT.

The rearrangement links TRBV19 to TRBJ2-2; 10 bases align to TRBD1. This CDR3 has 17 residues. Unmatched junction bases numbered 15, after V lost 7 bases and J lost 7 bases. The germline V gene has CDR1 LNHDA and CDR2 SQIVND (reference sequence). CDR3 nucleotides: TGTGCCAGTACCCGTTTCACCGGGACAGGGGAGAGCGGGGAGCTGTTTTTT. It translates to CASTRFTGTGESGELFF.

The chain recombines TRBV29-1 with TRBJ1-1; 7 nucleotides match TRBD1. V gave up 6 bases and J gave up 6 bases; unmatched junction bases: 4. CDR3 length equals 11 residues. Germline CDR1 reads SQVTM; CDR2 reads ANQGSEA. The CDR3 protein is CSVATGAEAFF. The CDR3 DNA follows: TGCAGCGTGGCCACAGGGGCTGAAGCTTTCTTT.